This T cell receptor (beta chain) was captured in a study of blood T cell repertoires in COVID-19. Background on the study: Both acute and convalescent COVID-19 samples were obtained from the United States, Italy and Spain. T cells, B-cell-depleted T cells, or PBMCs provided the cDNA or gDNA that served as material.

In the original processing: Cell counts per sample came from amplifying reference gene primers. Measured with immunoSEQ multiplex PCR; TCRdb has only the in-frame clones, and not every one. That table gives V, J and clone size, and the DNA gave D and trimming. The sample shows about 280,000 clones, 65% to 90% of them seen only once. The TCR originated in a man aged 45 to 65 with active or convalescent COVID-19. The sample was peripheral blood.

The CDR3 region is CASSLQLAGTYNEQFF. CDR3 DNA sequence: TGTGCCAGCAGCTTACAGCTAGCGGGAACCTACAATGAGCAGTTCTTC. This chain uses TRBV7-3 with TRBJ2-1, with 9 bases lining up with TRBD2. The germline gives CDR1 SGHTA, CDR2 FQGTGA. J lost 2 bases, V lost 2 bases, and 4 bases had no gene match. This CDR3 contains 16 residues. Full variable domain (remainder filled in from reference TRBV7-3 and TRBJ2-1): GAGVSQTPSNKVTEKGKYVELRCDPISGHTALYWYRQSLGQGPEFLIYFQGTGAADDSGLPNDRFFAVRPEGSVSTLKIQRTERGDSAVYLCASSLQLAGTYNEQFFGPGTRLTVL.